The present T cell receptor beta chain was sequenced within a study of OX40 agonist ivuxolimab in advanced cancers. Study results and limitations: On average, CD8+ T cells showed a greater number of expanded clones than CD4+. Partial responders at 0.1-3.0 mg/kg had among the lowest clonal expansion.

Comments on this clone: Its antigen remains unidentified.

The method was immunoSEQ multiplex PCR; TCRdb's version includes in-frame clones alone and lacks a portion of them. The sample yields around 67,000 clones, about 85% seen once. The sequencing here drew on CD4+ or CD8+ T cells sorted from blood, taken in a trial of the OX40 agonist ivuxolimab. This sequence originates from an adult with an advanced solid tumor such as melanoma, head and neck, liver or kidney cancer.

CDR3 DNA sequence: TGTGCCAGCAGCTTAGCGAACGGGGCAGAGGGGAACACCATATATTTT. Its translation is CASSLANGAEGNTIYF. The chain couples TRBV7-6 to TRBJ1-3, with a tentative D call TRBD1 (5 bases). Trimming took 0 bases from V and 7 from J, leaving 16 bases between them. CDR1 and CDR2 (germline): SGHVS, FNYEAQ. This CDR3 spans 16 amino acids.